Shown below are 29 T cell receptor beta chains from a single sample sequenced in a study of cytomegalovirus exposure and HLA in healthy donors. The primer mix had 60 Vbeta and 13 Jbeta primers. Sequencing used immunoSEQ multiplex PCR; TCRdb keeps in-frame clones, though not all of them. The data hold roughly 190,000 clones, with under 85% observed a single time. Sequences were obtained from PBMCs. These receptors were collected from a woman in her fifties or sixties in good health and CMV-seropositive.

J is TRBJ1-4 and V is TRBV19; D gene ambiguous. Germline V lookup: CDR1 LNHDA, CDR2 SQIVND (reference sequence). The CDR3 is 14 residues long. V gave up 4 bases and J gave up 0 bases, with 6 bases separating them. Here the CDR3 DNA reads TGTGCCAGTAGTACCAGAACAACTAATGAAAAACTGTTTTTT. Translated: CASSTRTTNEKLFF.

The rearrangement uses TRBV15 and TRBJ2-3; TRBD2 might be the D (7 bases). This CDR3 is 15 amino acids long. V was pared by 2 bases and J by 4 bases, with 13 bases between. CDR1 LNHNV and CDR2 YYDKDF come from the germline V gene (reference sequence). The CDR3 is CATSRNRAGADTQYF. The CDR3 DNA sequence: TGTGCCACCAGCAGAAACAGGGCGGGGGCAGATACGCAGTATTTT.

The genes are TRBV6-5 and TRBJ1-4; TRBD1 matches at 8 bases. J lost 8 bases, V lost 2 bases, and 10 bases had no gene match. The length of the CDR3 is 16 residues. Germline loops: CDR1 MNHEY, CDR2 SVGAGI. CDR3: CASSYESGGAGEKLFF. CDR3 DNA sequence: TGTGCCAGCAGTTACGAGTCAGGGGGCGCCGGGGAAAAACTGTTTTTT.

V and J are TRBV28 and TRBJ2-7; TRBD1 matches 7 bases. Germline V gene data show CDR1 as MDHEN and CDR2 as SYDVKM. The CDR3 loop spans 15 amino acids. The junction had 7 bases not matched to a gene; V was cut back by 3 bases and J by 2 bases. As DNA, the CDR3 is TGTGCCAGCAGTTTTCGGACAGGTTCTACCTACGAGCAGTACTTC. Translating gives CASSFRTGSTYEQYF. Complete variable domain (other parts from reference TRBV28 and TRBJ2-7): DVKVTQSSRYLVKRTGEKVFLECVQDMDHENMFWYRQDPGLGLRLIYFSYDVKMKEKGDIPEGYSVSREKKERFSLILESASTNQTSMYLCASSFRTGSTYEQYFGPGTRLTVT.

This clone appeared a few times. The rearrangement links TRBV4-2 to TRBJ1-1; D is uncertain. V lost 0 bases, J lost 8 bases, and 7 bases lay in between. The CDR3 contains 12 residues. From germline, CDR1 is LGHNA and CDR2 YNFKEQ. DNA of the CDR3: TGTGCCAGCAGCCAAGAGGGCAGGGAAGCTTTCTTT. It specifies CASSQEGREAFF.

The gene calls are TRBV7-9 and TRBJ2-5; D possibly corresponds to TRBD1 (6 bases). The CDR3 loop spans 14 amino acids. Germline-derived CDR1 and CDR2 are SEHNR and FQNEAQ (reference sequence). V dropped 5 bases and J dropped 5 bases, with 15 bases sitting between them. The DNA of the CDR3 is TGTGCCAGCAGCCCCGGACAGTCAATGGAGACCCAGTACTTC. It codes for CASSPGQSMETQYF.

The genes are TRBV18 and TRBJ1-1; D gene ambiguous. The CDR3 is 14 amino acids. V shed 2 bases and J shed 0 bases, with 7 bases lying between them. Germline V gene lookup returns CDR1 KGHSH and CDR2 LQKENI. CDR3 bases: TGTGCCAGCTCACCAATCCCTCTGAACACTGAAGCTTTCTTT. Its protein product is CASSPIPLNTEAFF.

CDR3 sequence: CAWSRGPNEQFF. CDR3 nucleotides: TGTGCCTGGAGTAGAGGGCCCAATGAGCAGTTCTTC. The rearrangement joins TRBV30 to TRBJ2-1; D perhaps matches TRBD2 (5 bases). The V end lost 2 bases, the J end lost 6 bases, and 8 bases lay between the germline ends. The CDR3 contains 12 residues. The germline gives CDR1 GTSNPN, CDR2 SVGIG (reference sequence).

This sequence joins TRBV29-1 and TRBJ2-3, with D perhaps TRBD1 (5 bases). CDR1 and CDR2 from the germline V gene are SQVTM and ANQGSEA. V lost 5 bases, J lost 1 base, and 10 bases lay in between. This CDR3 comprises 13 residues. The CDR3 region has the DNA TGCAGCGTTACAGGCAAACGCACAGATACGCAGTATTTT. The encoded protein is CSVTGKRTDTQYF.

The chain employs TRBV6-5 and TRBJ2-5; TRBD1 is a possible D gene (8 bases). CDR1 MNHEY and CDR2 SVGAGI come from the germline V gene. The V end lost 5 bases, the J end lost 5 bases, and 15 bases lay between the germline ends. The CDR3 is 14 residues long. In nucleotides, the CDR3 is TGTGCCAGCAGTACGGACAGGGAGGGGGAGACCCAGTACTTC. This codes for CASSTDREGETQYF.

The count of this clone is one. Here the CDR3 DNA reads TGTGCCAGCAGCTCACGACAAGACGGCGTCCCGATATCGAACACCGGGGAGCTGTTTTTT. It specifies CASSSRQDGVPISNTGELFF. This chain joins TRBV7-7 and TRBJ2-2; D is uncertain. Trimming took off 4 bases at V and 0 bases at J, with 24 bases between the two ends. CDR1 is SSHAT and CDR2 is FNYEAQ in the germline V gene (reference sequence). The CDR3 consists of 20 residues.

This clone was found a few times. The rearrangement links TRBV7-2 to TRBJ1-1, with no clear D. The germline V gene encodes CDR1 SGHTA and CDR2 FQGNSA. Trimming pared 3 bases from V and 6 bases from J, leaving 5 bases between. The CDR3 has 11 residues. The chain's CDR3 is CASSFYSEAFF. CDR3 bases: TGTGCCAGCAGCTTCTACTCTGAAGCTTTCTTT.

V gene TRBV19 combines with J gene TRBJ1-5; 9 nucleotides agree with TRBD1. Per the germline V gene, CDR1 is LNHDA and CDR2 is SQIVND (reference sequence). There are 15 residues in the CDR3. Trimming at V came to 6 bases and at J to 5 bases, leaving 8 bases not matched to a gene. The CDR3 nucleotides read TGTGCCAGTAGACCGGACAGGGGCACGGATCAGCCCCAGCATTTT. Its translation is CASRPDRGTDQPQHF.

On this clone: At one boundary the junction diverges from the germline segment, which might be a read error. The chain employs TRBV7-9 and TRBJ1-2; D is possibly TRBD1 (5 bases). CDR3 length: 15 amino acids. Germline CDR1 reads SEHNR; CDR2 reads FQNEAQ (reference sequence). The CDR3 coding sequence is TGTTCCAGCAGCTTAGCGAGGCAGGGTACCCATGGCTACACCTTC. The encoded protein is CSSSLARQGTHGYTF.

The V call is TRBV5-1, the J call TRBJ1-6, with TRBD1 identical over 7 bases. Germline assignment: CDR1 SGHRS and CDR2 YFSETQ. The trim removed 4 bases at V and 8 bases at J, leaving 3 bases unmatched. This CDR3 is 13 amino acids long. Here the CDR3 reads CASSVDRDSPLHF. As DNA, the CDR3 is TGCGCCAGCAGCGTAGACAGGGATTCACCCCTCCACTTT.

This chain connects TRBV6-1 to TRBJ2-3; a possible D gene is TRBD1 (5 bases). V was pared by 5 bases and J by 0 bases, with 12 bases between. Germline V gene sequence: CDR1 MNHNS, CDR2 SASEGT. The CDR3 is 15 residues long. In DNA, the CDR3 is TGTGCCAGCAGTAAACAGGTGGCGAGCACAGATACGCAGTATTTT. As protein: CASSKQVASTDTQYF.

Turning to this clone: The junction differs from germline at one of its ends, possibly a read error. The chain joins TRBV7-3 to TRBJ2-2; tentatively, D is TRBD1 (6 bases). Germline loops: CDR1 SGHTA, CDR2 FQGTGA. The CDR3 covers 15 residues. Written as DNA, the CDR3 is TGTGCCAGCAGGTTAAACACAGGGACCACCGGGGAGCTGTTTTTT. Encoded protein: CASRLNTGTTGELFF.

V usage is TRBV15 and J usage is TRBJ1-2; 9 nucleotides match TRBD1. V lost 2 bases to trimming and J lost 7 bases; unmatched junction nucleotides: 11. Germline V lookup: CDR1 LNHNV, CDR2 YYDKDF (reference sequence). The CDR3 length is 16 residues. This chain's CDR3 is CATSRSVTGTGLGYTF. In DNA form, the CDR3 reads TGTGCCACCAGCAGATCCGTTACCGGGACAGGGCTTGGCTACACCTTC.

The chain carries TRBV7-8 and TRBJ2-2; 7 nucleotides match TRBD1. The germline gives CDR1 SGHVS, CDR2 FQNEAQ. Trimming cost V 1 base and J 5 bases; bases outside gene matches: 7. CDR3 size: 16 residues. The CDR3 here is CASSLGQGTGTGELFF. For the CDR3, the DNA is TGTGCCAGCAGCTTAGGACAGGGAACGGGAACCGGGGAGCTGTTTTTT.

This clone was detected a few times. The chain couples TRBV9 to TRBJ1-1, with 9 bases fitting TRBD1. The germline V gene encodes CDR1 SGDLS and CDR2 YYNGEE. The J segment lost 5 bases and the V segment lost 5 bases, leaving 7 bases of the junction unmatched. The CDR3 covers 14 residues. CDR3 region: CASSITQGATEAFF. The CDR3, as DNA: TGTGCCAGCAGTATTACACAGGGGGCTACTGAAGCTTTCTTT.

This clone has just one count. The chain joins TRBV6-6 to TRBJ2-7, with TRBD1 identical over 11 bases. CDR1 and CDR2 (germline): MNHNY, SVGAGI (reference sequence). The V segment lost 6 bases and the J segment 3 bases; nucleotides outside the gene matches: 10. The CDR3 runs 16 residues. CDR3 in amino acids: CASRYTGTGGGYEQYF. The CDR3 DNA sequence: TGTGCCAGCAGATACACCGGGACAGGGGGGGGCTACGAGCAGTACTTC.

This clone was counted between two and nine times. The rearrangement links TRBV5-4 to TRBJ2-7; 9 bases fit TRBD2. The CDR3 totals 18 residues. From germline, CDR1 is SGHNT and CDR2 YYREEE (reference sequence). V lost 1 base to trimming and J lost 4 bases; unmatched junction nucleotides: 15. The CDR3 protein is CASSLSGGSGGGGYEQYF. The CDR3 DNA is TGTGCCAGCAGCTTGTCCGGAGGCAGTGGCGGGGGGGGATACGAGCAGTACTTC. Filled out from reference TRBV5-4 and TRBJ2-7, the complete variable domain reads ETGVTQSPTHLIKTRGQQVTLRCSSQSGHNTVSWYQQALGQGPQFIFQYYREEENGRGNFPPRFSGLQFPNYSSELNVNALELDDSALYLCASSLSGGSGGGGYEQYFGPGTRLTVT.

The chain combines TRBV6-1 with TRBJ1-6; 9 bases are shared with TRBD1. Germline CDR1 MNHNS, CDR2 SASEGT. The CDR3 totals 15 residues. The trim removed 3 bases at V and 10 bases at J, leaving 7 bases unmatched. CDR3 in amino acids: CASSEATGGNSPLHF. CDR3 DNA sequence: TGTGCCAGCAGTGAGGCCACAGGGGGCAACTCACCCCTCCACTTT.

The chain carries TRBV4-2 and TRBJ2-2; D may be TRBD2 (6 bases). V gave up 1 base and J gave up 6 bases, with 6 bases separating them. Germline V gene sequence: CDR1 LGHNA, CDR2 YNFKEQ. CDR3 length: 13 amino acids. The CDR3, as DNA: TGTGCCAGCAGCCAAGGGGAGGCCGGGGAGCTGTTTTTT. It yields the protein CASSQGEAGELFF.

CDR3 amino acids: CAISERGNSNTEAFF. The DNA for the CDR3 is TGTGCCATCAGTGAGAGGGGAAACTCGAACACTGAAGCTTTCTTT. The chain employs TRBV10-3 and TRBJ1-1, with D possibly matching TRBD1 (5 bases). The V gene lost 2 bases and the J gene lost 1 base, with 11 bases spanning the gap. CDR1 ENHRY and CDR2 SYGVKD come from the germline V gene. This CDR3 is built from 15 residues.

The chain carries TRBV25-1 and TRBJ1-4, with 9 bases matching TRBD1. The V gene's germline CDR1 is MGHDK and CDR2 SYGVNS. The ends lost 1 base at V and 8 bases at J; junction bases unmatched: 5. The CDR3 is made up of 15 amino acids. CDR3 sequence: CASSEFTGGGEKLFF. The DNA for the CDR3 is TGTGCCAGCAGTGAATTTACAGGGGGCGGAGAAAAACTGTTTTTT.

The chain couples TRBV28 to TRBJ1-2; no clear D. The CDR3 is 12 residues long. CDR1 and CDR2 from the germline V gene are MDHEN and SYDVKM. V dropped 6 bases and J dropped 4 bases, with 9 bases sitting between them. The CDR3 loop is CASRRMLYGYTF. The CDR3 DNA is TGTGCCAGCAGGAGAATGCTCTATGGCTACACCTTC.

J is TRBJ1-5 and V is TRBV18, with D possibly matching TRBD1 (5 bases). The germline CDR1 and CDR2 sequences are KGHSH and LQKENI. This CDR3 is 12 amino acids long. Trimming stripped 2 bases from V and 7 bases from J, with 6 bases between. Here the CDR3 reads CASSPGGQPQHF. The DNA of the CDR3 is TGTGCCAGCTCACCAGGGGGGCAGCCCCAGCATTTT.

In this sample, this clone turned up a few times. This chain connects TRBV4-3 to TRBJ2-5, with 9 bases identical to TRBD2. With V trimmed by 0 bases and J by 5 bases, 4 bases remained unmatched. In germline, CDR1 is LGHNA, CDR2 YSLEER. The CDR3 runs 15 residues. CDR3 residues: CASSQDWAGGETQYF. Written as DNA, the CDR3 is TGCGCCAGCAGCCAAGATTGGGCGGGGGGGGAGACCCAGTACTTC.